These 12 T cell receptor beta chains share one sample of origin, sequenced in a study of cytomegalovirus exposure and HLA in healthy donors (dated by TCRdb to 2017 to 2019). Libraries were built with the immunoSEQ multiplex PCR assay. A mixture of 60 forward primers for TCR Vbeta segments and 13 reverse primers for TCR Jbeta segments was used in the multiplex PCR. TCRdb holds this immuneACCESS table with in-frame rearrangements only. Some clones are missing; in checked studies, unresolved V genes explain under half, and the rest has no known cause. Recorded for this sample are approximately 100,000 clones; under 85% of them occurred a single time. Together, the top ten hold around 4% of the sample. Input material: PBMCs. The receptors derive from a man aged 35-49 years in good health and CMV-seronegative.

The CDR3 protein is CAWVKGRGETQYF. Written as DNA, the CDR3 is TGTGCCTGGGTTAAAGGCCGGGGGGAGACCCAGTACTTC. The V call is TRBV30, the J call TRBJ2-5; possibly TRBD2 for D (6 bases). Germline V gene lookup returns CDR1 GTSNPN and CDR2 SVGIG (reference sequence). The germline V and J ends were trimmed by 5 bases and 5 bases, with 15 bases remaining between them. CDR3 size: 13 residues.

The J gene is TRBJ1-1, the V gene TRBV25-1; 7 nucleotides align to TRBD1. Unmatched junction bases numbered 3, after V lost 1 base and J lost 1 base. Germline V gene lookup returns CDR1 MGHDK and CDR2 SYGVNS. This CDR3 has 15 residues. The CDR3 DNA reads TGTGCCAGCAGTGAATCGGGACAGTGGAACACTGAAGCTTTCTTT. Residues: CASSESGQWNTEAFF.

The chain recombines TRBV14 with TRBJ2-7, with a possible D match to TRBD1 (6 bases). Per the germline V gene, CDR1 is SGHDN and CDR2 is FVKESK. The CDR3 has 17 amino acids. Trimming took 4 bases from V and 3 from J, leaving 22 bases between them. The CDR3 DNA reads TGTGCCAGCAGCCCGCCCGACTCTTTTGACAGGAACTACGAGCAGTACTTC. Its protein is CASSPPDSFDRNYEQYF.

The chain links TRBV10-3 to TRBJ1-1; D is uncertain. The length of the CDR3 is 13 residues. V was trimmed by 4 bases and J by 0 bases, leaving 6 bases between them. Germline V gives CDR1 ENHRY, CDR2 SYGVKD. CDR3 region: CAISGQMNTEAFF. For the CDR3, the DNA is TGTGCCATCAGTGGTCAGATGAACACTGAAGCTTTCTTT.

The chain recombines TRBV6-5 with TRBJ2-7; 8 bases fit TRBD1. Trimming removed 6 bases from V and 6 bases from J; junction bases left unmatched: 10. This CDR3 contains 14 residues. Germline CDR1 and CDR2: MNHEY and SVGAGI. The CDR3 reads CASRWTGSKGEQYV. CDR3 DNA sequence: TGTGCCAGCAGATGGACAGGGTCAAAAGGCGAGCAGTACGTC.

The chain combines TRBV11-2 with TRBJ1-1; D gene uncertain. Trimming pared 3 bases from V and 1 base from J, leaving 6 bases between. Germline V gives CDR1 SGHAT, CDR2 FQNNGV. The CDR3 covers 13 residues. The DNA of the CDR3 is TGTGCCAGCAGCTTCTTCTCGAACACTGAAGCTTTCTTT. Translating gives CASSFFSNTEAFF. Drawing the rest from reference TRBV11-2 and TRBJ1-1, the complete variable domain is EAGVAQSPRYKIIEKRQSVAFWCNPISGHATLYWYQQILGQGPKLLIQFQNNGVVDDSQLPKDRFSAERLKGVDSTLKIQPAKLEDSAVYLCASSFFSNTEAFFGQGTRLTVV.

The chain employs TRBV7-9 and TRBJ2-3; D is possibly TRBD2 (5 bases). There are 12 residues in the CDR3. Germline lookup yields CDR1 SEHNR and CDR2 FQNEAQ (reference sequence). V lost 5 bases and J lost 6, with 9 bases in between. CDR3 sequence (DNA): TGTGCCAGCAGCCCAGCGGAGGATACGCAGTATTTT. The encoded protein is CASSPAEDTQYF.

A few counts support this clone. The chain recombines TRBV6-6 with TRBJ1-2, with a possible D match to TRBD1 (6 bases). The CDR3 contains 12 residues. V gave up 5 bases and J gave up 4 bases, with 8 bases separating them. Per the germline V gene, CDR1 is MNHNY and CDR2 is SVGAGI (reference sequence). The CDR3 spells CASSQDSYGYTF. As DNA, the CDR3 is TGTGCCAGCAGTCAGGACAGCTATGGCTACACCTTC.

The J gene is TRBJ1-2, the V gene TRBV7-3; D is uncertain. The V end lost 2 bases, the J end lost 3 bases, and 13 bases lay between the germline ends. Germline V gene data show CDR1 as SGHTA and CDR2 as FQGTGA. CDR3 size: 15 residues. The CDR3 nucleotides read TGTGCCAGCAGCTTATTTGTAGGGAGCGACTATGGCTACACCTTC. Translating it yields CASSLFVGSDYGYTF.

This chain connects TRBV7-2 to TRBJ2-3, with 8 positions matching TRBD2. The CDR3 length is 17 residues. Germline-derived CDR1 and CDR2 are SGHTA and FQGNSA. V lost 2 bases, J lost 10 bases, and 17 bases stayed unmatched. The CDR3: CASSLRAQGTGGVSQYF. DNA for the CDR3: TGTGCCAGCAGCTTAAGGGCCCAGGGGACGGGGGGGGTCTCGCAGTATTTT. The entire variable domain, with the rest obtained from reference TRBV7-2 and TRBJ2-3, is as follows: GAGVSQSPSNKVTEKGKDVELRCDPISGHTALYWYRQSLGQGLEFLIYFQGNSAPDKSGLPSDRFSAERTGGSVSTLTIQRTQQEDSAVYLCASSLRAQGTGGVSQYFGPGTRLTVL.

This CDR3 is CASSYLADRNTEAFF. CDR3 coding DNA: TGTGCCAGCAGCTACCTTGCGGACAGGAACACTGAAGCTTTCTTT. The chain employs TRBV5-4 and TRBJ1-1, with D maybe TRBD1 (6 bases). The CDR3 is 15 residues long. V lost 3 bases to trimming and J lost 1 base, with 13 bases between them. Germline V gives CDR1 SGHNT, CDR2 YYREEE (reference sequence).

The V and J genes are TRBV27 and TRBJ1-1, with D tentatively TRBD1 (6 bases). V lost 7 bases, J lost 1 base, and 10 bases lay in between. This CDR3 has 13 amino acids. Germline values: CDR1 MNHEY, CDR2 SMNVEV (reference sequence). CDR3: CASTLTGNTEAFF. The CDR3 region has the DNA TGTGCCAGCACCTTGACAGGGAACACTGAAGCTTTCTTT.